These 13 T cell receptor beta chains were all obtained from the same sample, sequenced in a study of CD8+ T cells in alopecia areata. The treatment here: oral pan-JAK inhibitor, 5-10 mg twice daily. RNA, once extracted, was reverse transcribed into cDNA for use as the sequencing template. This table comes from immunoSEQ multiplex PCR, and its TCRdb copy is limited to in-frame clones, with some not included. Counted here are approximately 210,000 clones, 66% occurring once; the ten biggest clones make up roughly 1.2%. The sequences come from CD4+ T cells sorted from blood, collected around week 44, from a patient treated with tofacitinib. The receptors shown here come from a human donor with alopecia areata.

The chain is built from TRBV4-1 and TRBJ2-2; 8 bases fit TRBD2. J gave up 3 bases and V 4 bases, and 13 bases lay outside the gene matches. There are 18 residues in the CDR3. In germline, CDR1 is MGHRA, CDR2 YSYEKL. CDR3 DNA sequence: TGCGCCAGCAGCCTTCGACCAGCGGGGGCCGCGGACACCGGGGAGCTGTTTTTT. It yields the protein CASSLRPAGAADTGELFF.

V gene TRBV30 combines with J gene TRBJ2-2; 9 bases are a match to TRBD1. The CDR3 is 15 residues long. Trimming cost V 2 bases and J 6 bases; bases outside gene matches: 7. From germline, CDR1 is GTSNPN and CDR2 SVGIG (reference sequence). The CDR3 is CAWSRWDRVSGELFF. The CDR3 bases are TGTGCCTGGAGTAGGTGGGACAGGGTATCCGGGGAGCTGTTTTTT.

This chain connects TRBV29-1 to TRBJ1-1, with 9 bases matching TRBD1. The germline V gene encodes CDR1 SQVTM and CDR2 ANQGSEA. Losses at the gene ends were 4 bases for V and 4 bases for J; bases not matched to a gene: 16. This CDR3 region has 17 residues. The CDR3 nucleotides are TGCAGCGTTGTTAACGTTTGGACAGGGGACCAGCGCACTGAAGCTTTCTTT. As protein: CSVVNVWTGDQRTEAFF.

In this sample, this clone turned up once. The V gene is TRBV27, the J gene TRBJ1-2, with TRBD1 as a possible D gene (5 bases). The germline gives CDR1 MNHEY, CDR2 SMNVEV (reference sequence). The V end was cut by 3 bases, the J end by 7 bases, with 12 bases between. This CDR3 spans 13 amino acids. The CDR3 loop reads CASSFFRGGGYTF. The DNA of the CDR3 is TGTGCCAGCAGTTTCTTCCGGGGGGGTGGCTACACCTTC.

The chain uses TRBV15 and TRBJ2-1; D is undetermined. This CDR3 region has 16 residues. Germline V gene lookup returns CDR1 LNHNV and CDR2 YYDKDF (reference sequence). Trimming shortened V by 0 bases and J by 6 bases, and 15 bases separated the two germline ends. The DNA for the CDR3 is TGTGCCACCAGCAGAGATTTACCAGGCAGTAGCAATGAGCAGTTCTTC. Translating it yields CATSRDLPGSSNEQFF.

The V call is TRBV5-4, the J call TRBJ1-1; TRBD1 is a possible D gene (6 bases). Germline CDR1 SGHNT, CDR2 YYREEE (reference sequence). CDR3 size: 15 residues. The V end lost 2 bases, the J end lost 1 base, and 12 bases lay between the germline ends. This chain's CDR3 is CASSFGLGANTEAFF. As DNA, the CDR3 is TGTGCCAGCAGCTTCGGTCTGGGGGCGAACACTGAAGCTTTCTTT. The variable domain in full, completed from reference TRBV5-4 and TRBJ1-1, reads ETGVTQSPTHLIKTRGQQVTLRCSSQSGHNTVSWYQQALGQGPQFIFQYYREEENGRGNFPPRFSGLQFPNYSSELNVNALELDDSALYLCASSFGLGANTEAFFGQGTRLTVV.

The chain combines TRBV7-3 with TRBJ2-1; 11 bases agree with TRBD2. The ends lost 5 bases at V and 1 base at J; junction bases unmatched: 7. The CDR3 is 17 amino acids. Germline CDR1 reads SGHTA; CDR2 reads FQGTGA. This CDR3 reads CASSPAGLAGSYNEQFF. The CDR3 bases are TGTGCCAGCAGCCCAGCCGGACTAGCGGGTTCCTACAATGAGCAGTTCTTC. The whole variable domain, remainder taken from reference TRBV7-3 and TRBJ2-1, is GAGVSQTPSNKVTEKGKYVELRCDPISGHTALYWYRQSLGQGPEFLIYFQGTGAADDSGLPNDRFFAVRPEGSVSTLKIQRTERGDSAVYLCASSPAGLAGSYNEQFFGPGTRLTVL.

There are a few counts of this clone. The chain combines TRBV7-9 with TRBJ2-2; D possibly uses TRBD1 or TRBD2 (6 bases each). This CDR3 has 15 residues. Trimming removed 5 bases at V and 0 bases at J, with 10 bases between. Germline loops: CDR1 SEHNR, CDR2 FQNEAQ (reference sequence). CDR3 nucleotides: TGTGCCAGCAGCGGGGGGCCGACGAACACCGGGGAGCTGTTTTTT. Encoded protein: CASSGGPTNTGELFF.

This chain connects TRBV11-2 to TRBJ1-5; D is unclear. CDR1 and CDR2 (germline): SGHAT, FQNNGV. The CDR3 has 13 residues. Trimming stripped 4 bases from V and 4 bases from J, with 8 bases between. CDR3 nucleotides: TGTGCCAGCAGCTCCCAGTCGAATCAGCCCCAGCATTTT. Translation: CASSSQSNQPQHF.

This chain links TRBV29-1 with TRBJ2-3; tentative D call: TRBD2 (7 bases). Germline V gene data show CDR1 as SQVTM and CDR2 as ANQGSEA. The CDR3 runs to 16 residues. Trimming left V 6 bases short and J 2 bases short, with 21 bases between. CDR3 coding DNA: TGCAGCGTCAGCAACCGGGGGGCCCCCCCCACAGATACGCAGTATTTT. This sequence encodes CSVSNRGAPPTDTQYF.

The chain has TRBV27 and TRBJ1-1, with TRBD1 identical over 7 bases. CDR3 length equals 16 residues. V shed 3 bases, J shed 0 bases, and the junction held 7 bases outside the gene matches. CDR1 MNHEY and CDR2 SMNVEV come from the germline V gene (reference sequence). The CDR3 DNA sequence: TGTGCCAGCAGTTTGTCCGGGACAGATATGAACACTGAAGCTTTCTTT. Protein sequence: CASSLSGTDMNTEAFF.

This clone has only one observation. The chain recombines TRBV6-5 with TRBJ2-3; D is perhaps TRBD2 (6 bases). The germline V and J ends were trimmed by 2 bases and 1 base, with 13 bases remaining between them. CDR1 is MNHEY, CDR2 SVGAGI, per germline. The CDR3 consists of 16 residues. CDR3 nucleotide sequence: TGTGCCAGCAGTTACGTGCGGGGAGGTGGCACAGATACGCAGTATTTT. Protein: CASSYVRGGGTDTQYF.

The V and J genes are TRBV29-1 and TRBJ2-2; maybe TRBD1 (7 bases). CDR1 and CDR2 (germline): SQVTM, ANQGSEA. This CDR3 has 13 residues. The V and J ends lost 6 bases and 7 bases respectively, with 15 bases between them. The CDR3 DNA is TGCAGCGTAGAGCAGGGGGGTTTCGGGGAGCTGTTTTTT. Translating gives CSVEQGGFGELFF.